The 32 T cell receptor beta chains given below trace back to one sample, sequenced in a study of T cell responses to AZD1222 COVID-19 vaccine. Measured with immunoSEQ multiplex PCR; TCRdb has only the in-frame clones, and not every one. This table has 150,000 to 200,000 clones, over 90% appearing once. Source: peripheral blood, taken on day 0 of AZD1222 vaccination. The receptors derive from an adult in good health.

This clone was detected only once. In nucleotides, the CDR3 is TGTGCCAGCAGCTTACAGATATCTGGCACAGATACGCAGTATTTT. Its translation: CASSLQISGTDTQYF. This rearrangement joins TRBV7-9 to TRBJ2-3; the D is unclear. Looked up from germline, CDR1 is SEHNR and CDR2 is FQNEAQ (reference sequence). The CDR3 loop spans 15 amino acids. Trimming pared 2 bases from V and 1 base from J, leaving 10 bases between.

This sequence joins TRBV5-6 and TRBJ2-7; 9 bases agree with TRBD1. Germline trimming cut 10 bases from V and 3 bases from J; bases unmatched to any gene: 8. The germline V gene encodes CDR1 SGHDT and CDR2 YYEEEE. CDR3 length equals 13 residues. This CDR3 reads CAGSYRGLYEQYF. CDR3 coding DNA: TGTGCCGGATCATACAGGGGGCTCTACGAGCAGTACTTC. Drawing the rest from reference TRBV5-6 and TRBJ2-7, the complete variable domain is DAGVTQSPTHLIKTRGQQVTLRCSPKSGHDTVSWYQQALGQGPQFIFQYYEEEERQRGNFPDRFSGHQFPNYSSELNVNALLLGDSALYLCAGSYRGLYEQYFGPGTRLTVT.

V gene TRBV7-2 combines with J gene TRBJ1-1; no reliable D call. Between the trimmed V and J ends, which lost 3 bases and 0 bases, there was a span of 8 bases. Germline lookup yields CDR1 SGHTA and CDR2 FQGNSA. CDR3 length equals 14 residues. CDR3 bases: TGTGCCAGCAGCTTTGGGGAACTGAACACTGAAGCTTTCTTT. It specifies CASSFGELNTEAFF.

This clone has a single count. This chain uses TRBV27 with TRBJ2-1; D might be TRBD1 (5 bases). CDR1 is MNHEY, CDR2 SMNVEV, per germline (reference sequence). V lost 5 bases, J lost 6 bases, and 20 bases lay in between. The CDR3 extends over 16 amino acids. CDR3 amino acids: CASSRWADKRSNEQFF. In DNA, the CDR3 is TGTGCCAGCAGTAGGTGGGCGGACAAACGATCCAATGAGCAGTTCTTC.

The chain uses TRBV7-2 and TRBJ1-5; 9 nucleotides line up with TRBD1. Germline values: CDR1 SGHTA, CDR2 FQGNSA. V trimming: 6 bases; J trimming: 6 bases; junction bases outside the gene matches: 9. The CDR3 consists of 15 residues. The CDR3 sequence is CASSSTGGWSQPQHF. The CDR3 DNA reads as TGTGCCAGCAGTTCCACAGGGGGCTGGAGTCAGCCCCAGCATTTT.

CDR3 amino acids: CASTRQSDNSPLHF. CDR3 bases: TGTGCCAGCACTAGACAGTCTGACAATTCACCCCTCCACTTT. This chain links TRBV6-5 with TRBJ1-6; D perhaps matches TRBD1 (5 bases). The CDR3 has 14 amino acids. Germline CDR1 is MNHEY and CDR2 is SVGAGI. Trimming left V 7 bases short and J 7 bases short, with 14 bases between.

The gene calls are TRBV6-4 and TRBJ2-5, with D tentatively TRBD1 (6 bases). The germline CDR1 and CDR2 sequences are MRHNA and SNTAGT. This CDR3 has 16 residues. V gave up 4 bases and J gave up 3 bases, with 18 bases separating them. The CDR3 loop is CASSVWDTGEEETQYF. The CDR3 DNA sequence: TGTGCCAGCAGTGTTTGGGACACCGGAGAGGAAGAGACCCAGTACTTC.

The V gene is TRBV10-1, the J gene TRBJ1-3, with D unresolved. The V gene's germline CDR1 is WNHNN and CDR2 SYGVQD (reference sequence). The CDR3 sequence is 13 residues long. V was cut by 2 bases and J by 0 bases, with 2 bases left in between. Here the CDR3 DNA reads TGCGCCAGCAGTGAGCGCTCTGGAAACACCATATATTTT. It encodes CASSERSGNTIYF.

The rearrangement links TRBV11-2 to TRBJ2-7; weak D call: TRBD2 (5 bases). The CDR3 sequence is 15 residues long. Germline CDR1 reads SGHAT; CDR2 reads FQNNGV. Trimming removed 1 base at V and 6 bases at J, with 16 bases between. The CDR3 sequence: CASSLGRRAPLEQYF. In DNA form, the CDR3 reads TGTGCCAGCAGCTTAGGACGGCGGGCCCCCCTCGAGCAGTACTTC.

Written as DNA, the CDR3 is TGTGCCAGCAGCTCTATGGACAGGGGAGAAAACAATGAGCAGTTCTTC. It yields the protein CASSSMDRGENNEQFF. The chain is built from TRBV5-5 and TRBJ2-1, with TRBD1 matching 9 bases. The CDR3 spans 16 residues. From germline, CDR1 is SGHKS and CDR2 YYEKEE (reference sequence). The J segment lost 5 bases and the V segment lost 3 bases, leaving 9 bases of the junction unmatched.

This clone was counted a single time. This sequence joins TRBV29-1 and TRBJ1-2, with TRBD1 identical over 7 bases. This CDR3 has 13 amino acids. The germline V gene has CDR1 SQVTM and CDR2 ANQGSEA. V was pared by 7 bases and J by 5 bases, with 10 bases of the junction left unmatched. CDR3 in DNA: TGCAGCGCGAGTTCCGGGACAGCGTATGGCTACACCTTC. Translation: CSASSGTAYGYTF.

The CDR3 sequence: CATSRDRDRVYGYTF. The CDR3 bases are TGTGCCACCAGCAGAGATCGGGACAGGGTGTATGGCTACACCTTC. This chain links TRBV15 with TRBJ1-2; 9 bases line up with TRBD1. V dropped 0 bases and J dropped 5; count of bases not matched to a gene: 4. The CDR3 totals 15 residues. Germline values: CDR1 LNHNV, CDR2 YYDKDF (reference sequence).

This sequence joins TRBV10-3 and TRBJ1-1, with D perhaps TRBD1 (6 bases). This CDR3 is 13 amino acids long. Germline V lookup: CDR1 ENHRY, CDR2 SYGVKD. V was trimmed by 4 bases and J by 2 bases, leaving 8 bases between them. CDR3 protein: CAISGTVNTEAFF. DNA for the CDR3: TGTGCCATCAGTGGGACAGTTAACACTGAAGCTTTCTTT.

V and J are TRBV7-9 and TRBJ2-7; D not certain. The V and J ends lost 5 bases and 3 bases respectively, with 11 bases between them. This CDR3 has 13 residues. Germline CDR1 reads SEHNR; CDR2 reads FQNEAQ (reference sequence). The CDR3 DNA reads as TGTGCCAGCAGCGGCGCCGCCCACTACGAGCAGTACTTC. This sequence encodes CASSGAAHYEQYF.

V is TRBV28 and J is TRBJ2-1; D possibly corresponds to TRBD2 (6 bases). The CDR3 covers 14 residues. Trimming took off 6 bases at V and 9 bases at J, with 18 bases between the two ends. Looked up from germline, CDR1 is MDHEN and CDR2 is SYDVKM. CDR3 DNA sequence: TGTGCCAGCAGGGAATCGGGCCCCGGGAGTGAGCAGTTCTTC. It yields the protein CASRESGPGSEQFF.

V gene TRBV4-1 combines with J gene TRBJ2-2; 9 bases map to TRBD1. CDR1 MGHRA and CDR2 YSYEKL come from the germline V gene. CDR3 length: 16 residues. Trimming cost V 2 bases and J 6 bases; bases outside gene matches: 7. CDR3 DNA: TGCGCCAGCAGCCAACCAGGACAGGGGATCGCCGGGGAGCTGTTTTTT. Translated: CASSQPGQGIAGELFF.

V and J are TRBV27 and TRBJ1-2; 11 bases line up with TRBD1. CDR1 is MNHEY and CDR2 is SMNVEV in the germline V gene (reference sequence). V lost 8 bases, J lost 6 bases, and 2 bases stayed unmatched. This CDR3 is 12 amino acids long. The CDR3 here is CASGQGANGYTF. The CDR3 DNA follows: TGTGCCAGCGGACAGGGGGCTAATGGCTACACCTTC.

The rearrangement uses TRBV29-1 and TRBJ1-1; TRBD1 aligns across 8 bases. This CDR3 is built from 11 residues. The germline gives CDR1 SQVTM, CDR2 ANQGSEA. This CDR3 is CAYRGDTEAFF. The CDR3 region has the DNA TGCGCTTACAGGGGGGACACTGAAGCTTTCTTT.

In its sample, this clone was seen once. V is TRBV5-1 and J is TRBJ1-1; D possibly corresponds to TRBD1 (6 bases). Per germline, CDR1 SGHRS and CDR2 YFSETQ. V lost 1 base and J 5 bases, leaving 12 bases between the germline ends. This CDR3 comprises 14 residues. The CDR3: CASSLYAGETEAFF. CDR3 DNA sequence: TGCGCCAGCAGCTTGTACGCAGGGGAGACTGAAGCTTTCTTT.

This chain uses TRBV27 with TRBJ2-7, with 12 bases that match TRBD2. V dropped 7 bases and J dropped 2; count of bases not matched to a gene: 9. The CDR3 covers 16 residues. Germline CDR1 MNHEY, CDR2 SMNVEV (reference sequence). DNA for the CDR3: TGTGCCAGCACCCCGGGGACTAGCGGGTACCCCTACGAGCAGTACTTC. Translated: CASTPGTSGYPYEQYF.

This rearrangement joins TRBV6-5 to TRBJ1-1, with D perhaps matching TRBD1 (6 bases). CDR3 length: 13 residues. Trimming removed 7 bases from V and 7 bases from J, with 16 bases in between. CDR1 and CDR2 from the germline V gene are MNHEY and SVGAGI. CDR3 nucleotides: TGTGCCAGCATTACCCGGGGGCAGGGTGAAGCTTTCTTT. Protein product: CASITRGQGEAFF.

V usage is TRBV6-6 and J usage is TRBJ1-4; 9 positions match TRBD1. Germline V lookup: CDR1 MNHNY, CDR2 SVGAGI (reference sequence). J was trimmed by 7 bases and V by 4 bases; bases with no gene match: 10. The CDR3 has 16 amino acids. CDR3 nucleotide sequence: TGTGCCAGCAGTTGGGGACAGGGACGGGTAGCTGAAAAACTGTTTTTT. Translation gives CASSWGQGRVAEKLFF.

The rearrangement links TRBV21-1 to TRBJ1-6; TRBD1 reflects the table's D call only, with no check against the DNA. TRBV21-1 corresponds to a pseudogene. This CDR3 contains 19 residues. CDR3 sequence: CASSKATVGAGPYNSPLHF. In DNA, the CDR3 is TGTGCCAGCAGCAAAGCGACGGTGGGGGCAGGGCCCTATAATTCACCCCTCCACTTT.

The chain couples TRBV25-1 to TRBJ1-1; no clear D gene. The CDR3 runs 14 residues. V gave up 5 bases and J gave up 6 bases, with 16 bases separating them. Germline loops: CDR1 MGHDK, CDR2 SYGVNS. The CDR3 region has the DNA TGTGCCAGCAGTCCGAATAACGGGGTCTCTGAAGCTTTCTTT. The encoded protein is CASSPNNGVSEAFF. Looking up the rest from reference TRBV25-1 and TRBJ1-1 gives the full variable domain: EADIYQTPRYLVIGTGKKITLECSQTMGHDKMYWYQQDPGMELHLIHYSYGVNSTEKGDLSSESTVSRIRTEHFPLTLESARPSHTSQYLCASSPNNGVSEAFFGQGTRLTVV.

This clone showed up just once. The V and J genes are TRBV9 and TRBJ1-2; D might be TRBD1 (5 bases). The CDR3 sequence is 13 residues long. V shed 3 bases and J shed 3 bases, with 9 bases lying between them. Germline V gives CDR1 SGDLS, CDR2 YYNGEE. The CDR3 region is CASSAPTDYGYTF. Written as DNA, the CDR3 is TGTGCCAGCAGCGCCCCGACAGACTATGGCTACACCTTC.

The chain combines TRBV2 with TRBJ1-5; TRBD1 aligns across 9 bases. The length of the CDR3 is 15 residues. Per germline, CDR1 SNHLY and CDR2 FYNNEI. After removal of 4 bases from V and 4 bases from J, the junction contained 5 bases not matched to a gene. The CDR3 loop reads CASSGDRASNQPQHF. The CDR3 nucleotides read TGTGCCAGCAGTGGGGACAGGGCTTCAAATCAGCCCCAGCATTTT.

This chain uses TRBV29-1 with TRBJ2-7, with D maybe TRBD1 (6 bases). The CDR3 loop spans 12 amino acids. Germline CDR1 reads SQVTM; CDR2 reads ANQGSEA. Trimming cost V 7 bases and J 6 bases, with 16 bases left between them. In DNA form, the CDR3 reads TGCAGCGCCGACGGCTTACAGGGCGAGCAGTACTTC. Its translation: CSADGLQGEQYF.

J is TRBJ2-3 and V is TRBV7-9; D is ambiguous. With 6 bases removed from V and 4 bases from J, the gap between germline ends came to 14 bases. The CDR3 is made up of 14 amino acids. Germline values: CDR1 SEHNR, CDR2 FQNEAQ (reference sequence). CDR3 nucleotides: TGTGCCAGCAGTCCCGGGCTGAGTGCAGATACGCAGTATTTT. This sequence encodes CASSPGLSADTQYF.

The chain employs TRBV18 and TRBJ2-7; 8 nucleotides agree with TRBD2. CDR1 is KGHSH and CDR2 is LQKENI in the germline V gene. The J segment lost 0 bases and the V segment lost 3 bases, leaving 4 bases of the junction unmatched. This CDR3 has 15 residues. CDR3 nucleotide sequence: TGTGCCAGCTCACCCTCAACTAGCGGCTCCTACGAGCAGTACTTC. Its protein is CASSPSTSGSYEQYF.

The table lists this clone with a count of one. V and J are TRBV27 and TRBJ1-6; 10 bases agree with TRBD1. CDR1 and CDR2 (germline): MNHEY, SMNVEV (reference sequence). After removal of 6 bases from V and 10 bases from J, the junction contained 6 bases not matched to a gene. This CDR3 contains 14 residues. The CDR3 region has the DNA TGTGCCAGCAGCCCGGACAGGGGGAGATCACCCCTCCACTTT. Its translation: CASSPDRGRSPLHF.

The count of this clone is one. CDR3 nucleotides: TGTGCCAGCAGCCCTCGAACCGGGACAGGGCGGCAAGAGACCCAGTACTTC. Its translation: CASSPRTGTGRQETQYF. V usage is TRBV16 and J usage is TRBJ2-5, with TRBD1 matching over 9 bases. The CDR3 is 17 amino acids. The germline V gene has CDR1 KGHSY and CDR2 FQNENV. After removal of 4 bases from V and 2 bases from J, the junction contained 11 bases not matched to a gene.

Only a few counts were recorded for this clone. V is TRBV2 and J is TRBJ1-2, with 8 bases identical to TRBD1. Losses at the gene ends were 4 bases for V and 7 bases for J; bases not matched to a gene: 8. Per germline, CDR1 SNHLY and CDR2 FYNNEI. CDR3 length equals 14 residues. DNA of the CDR3: TGTGCCAGCAGTGGGGCAACACAGGGGGGTGGCTACACCTTC. This codes for CASSGATQGGGYTF.